This TCR beta chain was obtained from a study of blood T cell repertoires in COVID-19. Overall study: Donors in the United States, Italy and Spain gave samples during acute or convalescent COVID-19.

This CDR3 has 12 residues. Germline CDR1 WSHSY, CDR2 SAAADI. Deletions cut 8 bases from V and 7 bases from J, with 11 bases between. Per the original data handling: Amplifying reference gene primers gave estimates of nucleated cell counts. Sequenced by immunoSEQ multiplex PCR; TCRdb stores in-frame clones only, minus some. V and J calls and clone size follow that table, whereas D and trimming were derived from the DNA. Of a few hundred thousand clones in the sample, over 75% were seen once. Source material: peripheral blood. V usage is TRBV10-2 and J usage is TRBJ1-4, with D possibly TRBD1 on 5 matching bases. The sequence derives from a human donor in a cohort sampled during active COVID-19. The CDR3 coding sequence is TGCGCCAGCGGCCGTACAGGTGAAAAACTGTTTTTT. It codes for CASGRTGEKLFF.